The entry below gives a single T cell receptor beta chain sequence along with its context. Its antigen is not identified. The record originates from a study of radiation and T cells in renal cell carcinoma. Points from the study as a whole: In blood, top tumor clones expanded by 2 weeks, shrinking by 4. Pretreatment tumor biopsies were lacking, so baseline clonotypes are unknown.

The data were produced by immunoSEQ multiplex PCR, yet TCRdb's version contains in-frame clones alone and is incomplete. This sample has around 100,000 clones, with roughly 84% found just once. Trimming cost V 2 bases and J 3 bases, with 14 bases left between them. The germline CDR1 and CDR2 sequences are SGHAT and FQNNGV. The CDR3 extends over 15 amino acids. Time point denoted: blood 4 weeks post-SBRT, at nephrectomy. Stated treatment: 15 Gy SBRT to primary tumor, nephrectomy 4 weeks later. Nephrectomy followed 15 Gy stereotactic body radiation by 4 weeks. This renal cell carcinoma was of the clear cell type.

The source of this sequence is a man aged 60 to 75 with renal cell carcinoma. Source: blood, taken from a patient whose treatment included radiotherapy and nephrectomy. This chain connects TRBV11-2 to TRBJ2-7; D remains ambiguous. CDR3 nucleotides: TGTGCCAGCAGCTTATCCCGGGCTAATGGCTACGAGCAGTACTTC. Its protein product is CASSLSRANGYEQYF.